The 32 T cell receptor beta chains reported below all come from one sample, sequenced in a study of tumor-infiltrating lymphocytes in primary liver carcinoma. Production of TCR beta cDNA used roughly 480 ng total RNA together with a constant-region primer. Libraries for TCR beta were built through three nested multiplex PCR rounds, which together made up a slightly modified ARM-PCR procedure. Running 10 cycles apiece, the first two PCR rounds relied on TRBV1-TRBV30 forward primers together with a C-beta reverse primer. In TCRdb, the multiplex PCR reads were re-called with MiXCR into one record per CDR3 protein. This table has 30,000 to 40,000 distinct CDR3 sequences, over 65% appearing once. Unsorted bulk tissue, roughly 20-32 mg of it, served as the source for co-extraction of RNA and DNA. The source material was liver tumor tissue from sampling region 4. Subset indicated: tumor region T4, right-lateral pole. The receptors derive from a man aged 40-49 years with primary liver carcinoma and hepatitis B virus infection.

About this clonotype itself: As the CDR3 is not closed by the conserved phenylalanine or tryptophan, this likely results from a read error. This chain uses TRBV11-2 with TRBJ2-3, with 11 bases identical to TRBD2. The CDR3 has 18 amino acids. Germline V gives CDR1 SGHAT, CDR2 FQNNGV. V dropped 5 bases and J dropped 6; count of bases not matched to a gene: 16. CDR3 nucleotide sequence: TGTGCCAGCAGCGAGGCCCCACAGGGACTAGCGGTCACGGATACGCAGTATCTT. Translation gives CASSEAPQGLAVTDTQYL.

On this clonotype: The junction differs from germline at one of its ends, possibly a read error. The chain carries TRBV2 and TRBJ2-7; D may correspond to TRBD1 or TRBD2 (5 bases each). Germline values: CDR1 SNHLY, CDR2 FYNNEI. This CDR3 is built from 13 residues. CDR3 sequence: CASNPGTPYEQYF. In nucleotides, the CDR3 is TGCGCCAGCAATCCAGGGACGCCCTACGAGCAGTACTTC. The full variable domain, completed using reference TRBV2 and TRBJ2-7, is EPEVTQTPSHQVTQMGQEVILRCVPISNHLYFYWYRQILGQKVEFLVSFYNNEISEKSEIFDDQFSVERPDGSNFTLKIRSTKLEDSAMYFCASNPGTPYEQYFGPGTRLTVT.

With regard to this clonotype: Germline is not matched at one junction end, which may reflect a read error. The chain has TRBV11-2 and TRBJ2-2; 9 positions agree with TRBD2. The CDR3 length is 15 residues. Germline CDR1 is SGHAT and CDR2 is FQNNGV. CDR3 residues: CAGSLLAGNTGELFF. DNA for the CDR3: TGTGCCGGCAGCTTACTAGCGGGGAACACCGGGGAGCTGTTTTTT.

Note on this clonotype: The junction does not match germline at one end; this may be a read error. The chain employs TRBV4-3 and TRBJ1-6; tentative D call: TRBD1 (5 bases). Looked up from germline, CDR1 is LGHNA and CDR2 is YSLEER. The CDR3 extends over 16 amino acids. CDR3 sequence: CASGSWDGGRNSPLHF. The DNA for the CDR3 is TGCGCCAGCGGCTCCTGGGACGGGGGAAGGAATTCACCCCTTCACTTT.

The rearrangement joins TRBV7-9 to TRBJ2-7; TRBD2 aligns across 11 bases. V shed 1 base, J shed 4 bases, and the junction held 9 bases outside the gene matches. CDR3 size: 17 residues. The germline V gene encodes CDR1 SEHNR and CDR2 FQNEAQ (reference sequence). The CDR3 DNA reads TGTGCCAGCAGCTTAGGGTACGGGACTAGCGGAGGGTACGAGCAGTACTTC. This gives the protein CASSLGYGTSGGYEQYF.

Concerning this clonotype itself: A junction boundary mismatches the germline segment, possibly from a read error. The CDR3 DNA reads as TGTGCCACCAGCCAGGGACAGGGAGTGAATTCACCCCTCCGCTTT. It codes for CATSQGQGVNSPLRF. The rearrangement uses TRBV11-2 and TRBJ1-6; TRBD1 matches at 9 bases. This CDR3 has 15 amino acids. Germline-derived CDR1 and CDR2 are SGHAT and FQNNGV.

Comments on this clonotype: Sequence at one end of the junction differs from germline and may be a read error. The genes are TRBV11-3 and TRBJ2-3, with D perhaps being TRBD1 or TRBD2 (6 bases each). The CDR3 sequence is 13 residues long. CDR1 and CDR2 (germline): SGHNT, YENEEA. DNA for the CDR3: TGTGCCAGCAACCTGGGGGGCACAGATACGCAATATTTT. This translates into CASNLGGTDTQYF.

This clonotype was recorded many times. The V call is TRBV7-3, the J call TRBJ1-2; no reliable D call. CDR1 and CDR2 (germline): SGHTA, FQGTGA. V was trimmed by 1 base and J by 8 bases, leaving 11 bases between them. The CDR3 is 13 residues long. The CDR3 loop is CASSLRAGMGYTF. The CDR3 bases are TGTGCCAGCAGCTTAAGAGCGGGAATGGGCTACACCTTC. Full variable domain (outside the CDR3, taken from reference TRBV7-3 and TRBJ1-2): GAGVSQTPSNKVTEKGKYVELRCDPISGHTALYWYRQSLGQGPEFLIYFQGTGAADDSGLPNDRFFAVRPEGSVSTLKIQRTERGDSAVYLCASSLRAGMGYTFGSGTRLTVV.

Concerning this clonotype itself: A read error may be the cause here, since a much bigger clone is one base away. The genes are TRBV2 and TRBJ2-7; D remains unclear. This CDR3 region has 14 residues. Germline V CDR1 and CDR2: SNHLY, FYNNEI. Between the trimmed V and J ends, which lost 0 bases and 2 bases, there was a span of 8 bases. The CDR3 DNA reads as TGTGCCAGCAGTGAAGCGGGGATCCCCTACGAGCAGTACTTC. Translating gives CASSEAGIPYEQYF. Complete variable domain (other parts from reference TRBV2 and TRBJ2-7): EPEVTQTPSHQVTQMGQEVILRCVPISNHLYFYWYRQILGQKVEFLVSFYNNEISEKSEIFDDQFSVERPDGSNFTLKIRSTKLEDSAMYFCASSEAGIPYEQYFGPGTRLTVT.

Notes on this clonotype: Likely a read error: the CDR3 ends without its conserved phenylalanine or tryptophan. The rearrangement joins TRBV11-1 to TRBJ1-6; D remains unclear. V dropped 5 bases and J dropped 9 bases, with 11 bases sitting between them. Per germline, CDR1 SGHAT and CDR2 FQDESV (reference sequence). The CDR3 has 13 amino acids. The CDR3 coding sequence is TGTGCCAGCAGCCAGACACTGGTTTCACCCCTCCACTAC. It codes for CASSQTLVSPLHY.

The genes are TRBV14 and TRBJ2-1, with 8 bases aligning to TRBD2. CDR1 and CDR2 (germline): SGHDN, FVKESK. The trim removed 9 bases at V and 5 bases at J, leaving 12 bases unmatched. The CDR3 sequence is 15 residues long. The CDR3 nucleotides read TGTGCCAGTGCCGTAGCGGGATGGGTAAACAATGAGCAGTTCTTC. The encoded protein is CASAVAGWVNNEQFF.

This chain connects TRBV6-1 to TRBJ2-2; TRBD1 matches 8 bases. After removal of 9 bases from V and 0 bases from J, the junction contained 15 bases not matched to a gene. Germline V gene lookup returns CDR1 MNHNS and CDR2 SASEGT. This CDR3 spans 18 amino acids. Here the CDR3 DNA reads TGTGCCAGTAGGGGACCGGGACAGGCTAATGCGAACACCGGGGAGCTGTTTTTT. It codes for CASRGPGQANANTGELFF.

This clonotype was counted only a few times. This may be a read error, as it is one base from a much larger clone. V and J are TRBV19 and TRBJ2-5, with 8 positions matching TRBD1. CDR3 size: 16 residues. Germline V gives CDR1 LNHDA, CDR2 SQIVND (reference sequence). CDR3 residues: CASSTSGTGWVETQHF. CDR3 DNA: TGTGCCAGTAGTACTTCCGGGACAGGCTGGGTAGAGACCCAGCACTTC.

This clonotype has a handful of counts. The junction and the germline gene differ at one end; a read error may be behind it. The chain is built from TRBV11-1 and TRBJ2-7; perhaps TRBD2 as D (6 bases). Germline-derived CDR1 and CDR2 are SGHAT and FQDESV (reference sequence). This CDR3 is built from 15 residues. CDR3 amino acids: CVSSLTGSGECEQYF. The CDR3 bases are TGTGTCAGCAGCTTAACGGGATCGGGAGAATGTGAGCAGTACTTC.

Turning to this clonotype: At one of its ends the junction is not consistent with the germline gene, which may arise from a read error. The DNA for the CDR3 is TGTGCCAGCAACTTGGCGCTCGGAGATAGCAGAGATACGCAGTATTTT. Translation gives CASNLALGDSRDTQYF. This sequence joins TRBV5-6 and TRBJ2-3, with no clear D. CDR1 is SGHDT and CDR2 is YYEEEE in the germline V gene. This CDR3 region has 16 residues.

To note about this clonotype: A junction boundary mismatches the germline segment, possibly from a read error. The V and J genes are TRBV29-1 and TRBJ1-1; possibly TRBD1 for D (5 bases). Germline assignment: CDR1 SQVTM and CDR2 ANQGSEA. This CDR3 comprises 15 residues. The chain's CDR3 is CSGASEWGMSTEAFF. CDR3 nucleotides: TGCAGCGGTGCCTCAGAGTGGGGCATGAGCACTGAAGCTTTCTTC.

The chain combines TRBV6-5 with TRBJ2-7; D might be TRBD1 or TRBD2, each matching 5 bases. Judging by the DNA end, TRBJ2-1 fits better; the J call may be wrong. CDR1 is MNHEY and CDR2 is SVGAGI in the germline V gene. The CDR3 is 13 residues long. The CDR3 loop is CASKGTGEYEQFF. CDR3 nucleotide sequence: TGTGCCAGCAAGGGGACGGGCGAGTACGAGCAGTTCTTC.

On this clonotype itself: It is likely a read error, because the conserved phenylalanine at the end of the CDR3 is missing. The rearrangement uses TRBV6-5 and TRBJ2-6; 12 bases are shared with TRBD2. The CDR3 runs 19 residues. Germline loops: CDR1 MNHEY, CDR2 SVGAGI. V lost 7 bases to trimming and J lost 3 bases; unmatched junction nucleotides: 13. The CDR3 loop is CASNSSGTSGYYGANVLTI. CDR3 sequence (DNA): TGTGCCAGCAATTCGTCAGGGACTAGCGGGTATTATGGGGCCAACGTCCTGACTATC.

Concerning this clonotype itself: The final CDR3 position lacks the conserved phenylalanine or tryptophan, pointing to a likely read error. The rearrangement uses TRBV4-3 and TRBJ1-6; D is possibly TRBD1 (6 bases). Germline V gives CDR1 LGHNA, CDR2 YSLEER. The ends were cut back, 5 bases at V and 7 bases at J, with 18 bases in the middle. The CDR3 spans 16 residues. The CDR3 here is CASSSWSRGRNSPLHL. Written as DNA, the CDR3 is TGCGCCAGCAGCTCCTGGAGCAGGGGAAGGAATTCACCCCTCCACTTA.

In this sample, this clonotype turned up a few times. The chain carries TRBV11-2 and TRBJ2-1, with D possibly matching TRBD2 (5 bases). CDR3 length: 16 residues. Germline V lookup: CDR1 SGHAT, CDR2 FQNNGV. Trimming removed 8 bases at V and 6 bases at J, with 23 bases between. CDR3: CASGSPGGSGFNEQFF. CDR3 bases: TGTGCCAGCGGCTCCCCCGGTGGGAGTGGGTTCAATGAGCAGTTCTTC.

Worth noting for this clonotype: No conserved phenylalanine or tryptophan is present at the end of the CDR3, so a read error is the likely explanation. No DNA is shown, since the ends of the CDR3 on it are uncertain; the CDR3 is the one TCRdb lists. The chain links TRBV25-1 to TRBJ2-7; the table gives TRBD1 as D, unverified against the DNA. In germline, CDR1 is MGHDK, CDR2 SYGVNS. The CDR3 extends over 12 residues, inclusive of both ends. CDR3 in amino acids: CASIPQGYEQYL.

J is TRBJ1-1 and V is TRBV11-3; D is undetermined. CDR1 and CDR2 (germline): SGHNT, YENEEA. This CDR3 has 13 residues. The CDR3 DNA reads TGTAACAGCAGCATAGCAGTTAACACTGAAGCTTTCTTT. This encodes CNSSIAVNTEAFF.

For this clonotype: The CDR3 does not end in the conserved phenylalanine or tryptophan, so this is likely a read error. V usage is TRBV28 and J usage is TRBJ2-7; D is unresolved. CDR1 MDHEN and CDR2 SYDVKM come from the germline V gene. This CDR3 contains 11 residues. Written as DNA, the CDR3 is TGTGCCATCAGTTTTGGGTACGAGCAGTACTTA. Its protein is CAISFGYEQYL.

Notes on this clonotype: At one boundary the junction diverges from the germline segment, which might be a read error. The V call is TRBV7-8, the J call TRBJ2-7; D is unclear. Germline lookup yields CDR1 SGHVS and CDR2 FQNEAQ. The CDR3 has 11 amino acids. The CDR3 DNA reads TGTGCCAGCAGCTTATCCTACGAGCGATATTTC. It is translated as CASSLSYERYF.

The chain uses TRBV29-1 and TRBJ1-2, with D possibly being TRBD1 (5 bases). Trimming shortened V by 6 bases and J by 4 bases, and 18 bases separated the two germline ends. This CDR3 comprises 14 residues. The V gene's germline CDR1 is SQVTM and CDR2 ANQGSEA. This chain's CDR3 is CSVKFGHSIYGYTF. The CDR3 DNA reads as TGCAGCGTGAAGTTTGGACATTCGATCTATGGCTACACCTTC.

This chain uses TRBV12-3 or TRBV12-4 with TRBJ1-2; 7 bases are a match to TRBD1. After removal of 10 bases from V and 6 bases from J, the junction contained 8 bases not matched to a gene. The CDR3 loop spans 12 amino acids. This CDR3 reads CANRQGVDGYTF. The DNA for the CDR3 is TGTGCCAACAGGCAGGGGGTCGATGGCTACACCTTC.

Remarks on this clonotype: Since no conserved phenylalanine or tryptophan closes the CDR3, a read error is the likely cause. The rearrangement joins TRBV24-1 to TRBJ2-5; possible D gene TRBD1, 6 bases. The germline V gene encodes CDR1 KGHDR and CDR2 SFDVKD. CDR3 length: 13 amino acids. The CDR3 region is CATGMGAQEAQYY. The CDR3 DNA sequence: TGTGCCACCGGTATGGGGGCCCAAGAGGCCCAGTACTAC.

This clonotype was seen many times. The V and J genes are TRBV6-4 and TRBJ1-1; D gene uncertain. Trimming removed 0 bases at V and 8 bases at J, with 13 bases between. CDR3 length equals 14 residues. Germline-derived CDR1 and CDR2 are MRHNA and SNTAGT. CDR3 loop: CASSDSWGGSEAFF. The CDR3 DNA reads TGTGCCAGCAGTGACTCCTGGGGTGGCAGCGAAGCTTTCTTT.

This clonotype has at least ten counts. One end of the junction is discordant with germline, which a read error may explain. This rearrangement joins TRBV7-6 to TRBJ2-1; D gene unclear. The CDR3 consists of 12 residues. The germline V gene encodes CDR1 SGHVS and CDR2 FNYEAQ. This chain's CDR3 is CASSSYSHEQFF. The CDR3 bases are TGTGCCAGCAGCTCATACAGTCATGAGCAATTCTTC.

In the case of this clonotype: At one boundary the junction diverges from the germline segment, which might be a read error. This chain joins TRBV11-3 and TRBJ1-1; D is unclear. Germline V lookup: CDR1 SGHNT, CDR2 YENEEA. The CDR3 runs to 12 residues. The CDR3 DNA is TGTGCCATCAGCTTAGATCACGTTGAAGCTTTCTTT. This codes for CAISLDHVEAFF.

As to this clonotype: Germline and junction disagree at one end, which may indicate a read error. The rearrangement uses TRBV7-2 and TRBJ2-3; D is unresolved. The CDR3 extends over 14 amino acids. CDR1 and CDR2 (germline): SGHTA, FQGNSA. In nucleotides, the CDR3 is TGTGCCATCAGCTTAGACGTGAACACAGATATGCAGTATTTT. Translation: CAISLDVNTDMQYF.

CDR3 loop: CASSSTGHQNTEAFF. DNA of the CDR3: TGCGCCAGCAGCTCCACGGGACATCAGAACACTGAAGCTTTCTTT. This rearrangement joins TRBV5-1 to TRBJ1-1; D may be TRBD1 (6 bases). Per the germline V gene, CDR1 is SGHRS and CDR2 is YFSETQ. Trimming took 3 bases from V and 1 from J, leaving 13 bases between them. The CDR3 consists of 15 residues.